This T cell receptor beta chain was captured in a study of T cells after yellow fever vaccination. Study as a whole: Some fractions had low cell numbers, and these were prepared with SMART-Seq v4 Ultra Low Input. Broader study findings: Boosting was followed by the reappearance of most primary-vaccination clones (approximately 95% CD4, under 90% CD8).

The CDR3 runs 14 residues. Germline-derived CDR1 and CDR2 are SGHRS and YFSETQ. Trimming left V 4 bases short and J 4 bases short, with 14 bases between. In making TCR cDNA, 5'RACE template switching added a universal primer site and UMIs to it. TCRdb reprocessed the 5' RACE reads with MiXCR, giving one entry per CDR3 protein. Of hundreds of thousands of distinct CDR3 sequences in the sample, about 12% were seen once. The table lists this clonotype with a few counts. Antigen: not known. The sample was PBMCs, taken on the day of the yellow fever booster vaccination. The sequence was obtained from a man aged 25-40 years who received the YFV17D yellow fever vaccine. The gene calls are TRBV5-1 and TRBJ2-5, with D hard to call. The CDR3 sequence: CASSKVVVGETQYF. DNA for the CDR3: TGCGCCAGCAGCAAAGTAGTTGTTGGAGAGACCCAGTACTTC.